The sequence of this T cell receptor beta chain was determined in a study of T-cell reconstitution after alpha-beta-depleted transplantation in children. This clonotype appeared many times. Unique molecular identifiers were incorporated when the TCRbeta library was constructed. TCRdb re-derived calls from the PCR reads in MiXCR, one entry per CDR3 protein. The table shows approximately 200,000 distinct CDR3 sequences, with approximately 15% occurring only once. With V trimmed by 4 bases and J by 6 bases, 9 bases remained unmatched. The CDR3 contains 15 residues. Germline V CDR1 and CDR2: SGHRS, YFSETQ.

The sequence was obtained from a human donor who donated a stem cell graft to a child with acute lymphoblastic leukemia. The V and J genes are TRBV5-1 and TRBJ2-2; the match to TRBD1 covers 7 bases. Sequencing was performed on PBMCs from the stem cell graft donor, taken from the stem cell graft. The CDR3 nucleotides read TGCGCCAGCAGCCGAGGGACAGTTCCACCCGGGGAGCTGTTTTTT. Translation gives CASSRGTVPPGELFF.